These 30 T cell receptor beta chains share one sample of origin, sequenced in a study of human thymus T cells. This table comes from immunoSEQ multiplex PCR, and its TCRdb copy is limited to in-frame clones, with some not included. The sample has 54,000 or so clones; approximately 95% are singletons. Sequencing input: blood. The receptors were sampled from a boy under two years old with a congenital heart defect but otherwise immunologically healthy.

This clone was recorded once. The CDR3: CASSPRQGGSEKLFF. The CDR3 region has the DNA TGTGCCAGCAGCCCCCGACAGGGTGGGAGTGAAAAACTGTTTTTT. The V and J genes are TRBV4-2 and TRBJ1-4, with 7 bases fitting TRBD1. CDR1 is LGHNA and CDR2 is YNFKEQ in the germline V gene. J gave up 7 bases and V 4 bases, and 9 bases lay outside the gene matches. The CDR3 is 15 amino acids.

V usage is TRBV7-3 and J usage is TRBJ2-2; D may be TRBD1 (5 bases). Deletions cut 5 bases from V and 4 bases from J, with 20 bases between. In germline, CDR1 is SGHTA, CDR2 FQGTGA. There are 17 residues in the CDR3. CDR3 in DNA: TGTGCCAGCAGCCCTCCTGGGGCGAGTGTGGGCACCGGGGAGCTGTTTTTT. It codes for CASSPPGASVGTGELFF.

The J gene is TRBJ2-7, the V gene TRBV7-9; D call uncertain. Trimming cost V 5 bases and J 0 bases, with 11 bases left between them. This CDR3 is built from 14 residues. Germline CDR1 is SEHNR and CDR2 is FQNEAQ (reference sequence). The CDR3 loop reads CASSPVTASYEQYF. The DNA of the CDR3 is TGTGCCAGCAGCCCAGTTACAGCCTCCTACGAGCAGTACTTC.

The chain recombines TRBV21-1 with TRBJ2-7; whether TRBD2, the table's D call, matches the DNA was not checked. TRBV21-1 is assigned pseudogene status. The CDR3 is 17 residues long. The CDR3 nucleotides read TGTGCCAGCAGCAAGGGGGGGACGGGACTAGCGGACTACGAGCAGTACTTC. Amino acid sequence: CASSKGGTGLADYEQYF.

The genes are TRBV9 and TRBJ1-2, with D possibly TRBD1 on 6 matching bases. CDR1 is SGDLS and CDR2 is YYNGEE in the germline V gene. The CDR3 runs to 14 residues. Trimming removed 2 bases at V and 4 bases at J, with 12 bases between. The CDR3 spells CASSVRDTIYGYTF. For the CDR3, the DNA is TGTGCCAGCAGCGTCCGGGACACAATCTATGGCTACACCTTC.

The chain combines TRBV9 with TRBJ2-2; 8 bases map to TRBD2. The CDR3 spans 16 residues. J gave up 2 bases and V 0 bases, and 3 bases lay outside the gene matches. Germline V gene sequence: CDR1 SGDLS, CDR2 YYNGEE. In nucleotides, the CDR3 is TGTGCCAGCAGCGTAGTAGCGGGGAAAAACACCGGGGAGCTGTTTTTT. Translated, it gives CASSVVAGKNTGELFF.

V and J are TRBV5-4 and TRBJ1-5; perhaps TRBD1 as D (5 bases). The CDR3 has 15 amino acids. Germline CDR1 reads SGHNT; CDR2 reads YYREEE (reference sequence). Trimming removed 4 bases from V and 6 bases from J, with 17 bases in between. The CDR3 region is CASSPGQGEGQPQHF. The CDR3 nucleotides read TGTGCCAGCAGCCCCGGGCAGGGCGAGGGTCAGCCCCAGCATTTT.

The gene calls are TRBV6-1 and TRBJ2-3; no definite D call. CDR1 MNHNS and CDR2 SASEGT come from the germline V gene. V dropped 1 base and J dropped 2 bases, with 7 bases sitting between them. The length of the CDR3 is 14 residues. CDR3 residues: CASSEETPTDTQYF. CDR3 nucleotides: TGTGCCAGCAGTGAAGAGACTCCCACAGATACGCAGTATTTT.

This rearrangement joins TRBV27 to TRBJ2-2; 8 nucleotides align to TRBD1. Germline-derived CDR1 and CDR2 are MNHEY and SMNVEV (reference sequence). Losses at the gene ends were 3 bases for V and 4 bases for J; bases not matched to a gene: 7. This CDR3 has 16 amino acids. Here the CDR3 reads CASSFVPGQGTGELFF. CDR3 nucleotide sequence: TGTGCCAGCAGTTTCGTACCCGGACAGGGCACCGGGGAGCTGTTTTTT.

V and J are TRBV7-6 and TRBJ2-7; TRBD1 might be the D (6 bases). Deletions cut 1 base from V and 3 bases from J, with 19 bases between. The CDR3 length is 17 residues. Germline CDR1 is SGHVS and CDR2 is FNYEAQ. The CDR3 DNA reads TGTGCCAGCAGCTTAGGCCCACCGGGACATTTCATCTACGAGCAGTACTTC. It is translated as CASSLGPPGHFIYEQYF.

J is TRBJ1-2 and V is TRBV6-1, with 9 bases that match TRBD1. This CDR3 region has 16 residues. Germline CDR1 reads MNHNS; CDR2 reads SASEGT. The ends lost 2 bases at V and 2 bases at J; junction bases unmatched: 6. The DNA of the CDR3 is TGTGCCAGCAGTGAAAGGACAGGGGTCCCCAACTATGGCTACACCTTC. Its protein product is CASSERTGVPNYGYTF.

The chain combines TRBV5-1 with TRBJ1-1; 9 bases are a match to TRBD1. V dropped 1 base and J dropped 5; count of bases not matched to a gene: 6. The germline gives CDR1 SGHRS, CDR2 YFSETQ. The CDR3 is made up of 15 amino acids. CDR3 sequence reads: CASSLPGQGWTEAFF. The CDR3 DNA sequence: TGCGCCAGCAGCTTGCCTGGACAGGGGTGGACTGAAGCTTTCTTT.

The chain combines TRBV2 with TRBJ2-1; weak D call: TRBD2 (6 bases). Trimming left V 6 bases short and J 8 bases short, with 20 bases between. The length of the CDR3 is 15 residues. Germline assignment: CDR1 SNHLY and CDR2 FYNNEI. The CDR3 region has the DNA TGTGCCAGCAGGTATGGGGAGGTTTCTTGGGATGAGCAGTTCTTC. Translating it yields CASRYGEVSWDEQFF.

The chain couples TRBV9 to TRBJ2-1; D is unresolved. Germline assignment: CDR1 SGDLS and CDR2 YYNGEE. Trimming took 0 bases from V and 9 from J, leaving 10 bases between them. The CDR3 runs to 13 residues. This CDR3 is CASSVEGLSEQFF. As DNA, the CDR3 is TGTGCCAGCAGCGTAGAAGGGTTGAGTGAGCAGTTCTTC. Full variable domain (missing parts from reference TRBV9 and TRBJ2-1): DSGVTQTPKHLITATGQRVTLRCSPRSGDLSVYWYQQSLDQGLQFLIQYYNGEERAKGNILERFSAQQFPDLHSELNLSSLELGDSALYFCASSVEGLSEQFFGPGTRLTVL.

J is TRBJ2-5 and V is TRBV5-1; D may be TRBD2 (6 bases). The germline V gene encodes CDR1 SGHRS and CDR2 YFSETQ. Trimming took off 2 bases at V and 1 base at J, with 9 bases between the two ends. The CDR3 loop spans 14 amino acids. The CDR3 nucleotides are TGCGCCAGCAGCTTCCGGGACTTCCAAGAGACCCAGTACTTC. As protein: CASSFRDFQETQYF.

This clone appeared a single time. This chain connects TRBV28 to TRBJ2-5; 8 bases agree with TRBD2. Unmatched junction bases numbered 3, after V lost 4 bases and J lost 5 bases. CDR1 MDHEN and CDR2 SYDVKM come from the germline V gene. CDR3 size: 13 residues. The chain's CDR3 is CASSWSGGETQYF. The CDR3 DNA reads TGTGCCAGCAGTTGGTCGGGAGGGGAGACCCAGTACTTC.

The J gene is TRBJ1-2, the V gene TRBV5-6; a weak D match, TRBD1 (5 bases). There are 13 residues in the CDR3. Germline lookup yields CDR1 SGHDT and CDR2 YYEEEE. V lost 7 bases, J lost 0 bases, and 10 bases lay in between. The CDR3 sequence: CASERGTNYGYTF. The CDR3, as DNA: TGTGCCAGCGAGAGGGGCACTAACTATGGCTACACCTTC.

This clone was observed once. The rearrangement links TRBV10-1 to TRBJ1-4; the match to TRBD1 covers 7 bases. V lost 5 bases, J lost 3 bases, and 9 bases stayed unmatched. Germline V gene sequence: CDR1 WNHNN, CDR2 SYGVQD (reference sequence). The CDR3 has 16 residues. The CDR3 bases are TGCGCCAGCAGTATCTTGAGGGACAGCTCTAATGAAAAACTGTTTTTT. It is translated as CASSILRDSSNEKLFF.

The chain joins TRBV28 to TRBJ1-5, with D possibly being TRBD1 (6 bases). V lost 5 bases to trimming and J lost 0 bases, with 11 bases between them. This CDR3 contains 15 residues. From germline, CDR1 is MDHEN and CDR2 SYDVKM. DNA for the CDR3: TGTGCCAGCAGTGCAGGGGTTTATAGCAATCAGCCCCAGCATTTT. It yields the protein CASSAGVYSNQPQHF.

The chain uses TRBV2 and TRBJ2-7, with 10 bases lining up with TRBD2. Trimming at V came to 8 bases and at J to 3 bases, leaving 16 bases not matched to a gene. The CDR3 is 17 residues long. In germline, CDR1 is SNHLY, CDR2 FYNNEI. This CDR3 is CASDRHPSGSGVYEQYF. DNA for the CDR3: TGTGCCAGCGACCGACATCCTAGCGGGAGCGGGGTCTACGAGCAGTACTTC.

This clone is a singleton in its sample. The rearrangement uses TRBV18 and TRBJ2-1, with 11 bases lining up with TRBD2. V trimming: 3 bases; J trimming: 4 bases; junction bases outside the gene matches: 5. CDR1 and CDR2 from the germline V gene are KGHSH and LQKENI. This CDR3 has 16 amino acids. The CDR3 DNA sequence: TGTGCCAGCTCACCGGTCACTAGCGGGAGATACAATGAGCAGTTCTTC. Protein sequence: CASSPVTSGRYNEQFF.

This chain connects TRBV10-2 to TRBJ2-6; the D call may be TRBD1 or TRBD2 (5 bases each). Deletions cut 8 bases from V and 2 bases from J, with 7 bases between. Germline CDR1 WSHSY, CDR2 SAAADI. The CDR3 is 13 residues long. The CDR3 is CASGTAGANVLTF. The CDR3 DNA is TGCGCCAGCGGGACGGCTGGGGCCAACGTCCTGACTTTC.

The chain uses TRBV5-4 and TRBJ2-3; D is ambiguous. The ends were cut back, 0 bases at V and 6 bases at J, with 8 bases in the middle. CDR3 length: 13 amino acids. The V gene's germline CDR1 is SGHNT and CDR2 YYREEE (reference sequence). CDR3 sequence reads: CASSLGSWDTQYF. CDR3 nucleotide sequence: TGTGCCAGCAGCTTGGGGTCTTGGGATACGCAGTATTTT.

CDR3 in amino acids: CASSPWGGSTDTQYF. The DNA of the CDR3 is TGTGCCAGCAGCCCGTGGGGTGGTAGCACAGATACGCAGTATTTT. V gene TRBV5-6 combines with J gene TRBJ2-3; D gene unclear. V gave up 4 bases and J gave up 0 bases, with 12 bases separating them. The length of the CDR3 is 15 residues. Looked up from germline, CDR1 is SGHDT and CDR2 is YYEEEE.

The rearrangement links TRBV19 to TRBJ2-5; 8 bases are shared with TRBD2. Germline CDR1 LNHDA, CDR2 SQIVND (reference sequence). The CDR3 runs to 17 residues. J gave up 3 bases and V 5 bases, and 14 bases lay outside the gene matches. This CDR3 reads CASSPTGLEEGKETQYF. The CDR3 nucleotides are TGTGCCAGTAGTCCGACGGGACTAGAGGAGGGGAAAGAGACCCAGTACTTC.

This chain joins TRBV7-9 and TRBJ2-7; D remains ambiguous. This CDR3 comprises 12 residues. V lost 1 base, J lost 4 bases, and 5 bases lay in between. Germline V gene data show CDR1 as SEHNR and CDR2 as FQNEAQ (reference sequence). The CDR3 reads CASSLVGYEQYF. The CDR3 DNA reads TGTGCCAGCAGCTTAGTTGGGTACGAGCAGTACTTC.

The chain recombines TRBV5-6 with TRBJ2-7, with D maybe TRBD2 (6 bases). Trimming stripped 0 bases from V and 7 bases from J, with 11 bases between. CDR1 is SGHDT, CDR2 YYEEEE, per germline. This CDR3 has 13 residues. The DNA for the CDR3 is TGTGCCAGCAGCTTGGGGCGTGGGACTGAGCAGTACTTC. Protein product: CASSLGRGTEQYF.

The chain is built from TRBV7-9 and TRBJ2-2; 7 bases agree with TRBD2. From germline, CDR1 is SEHNR and CDR2 FQNEAQ (reference sequence). CDR3 length: 16 amino acids. The V gene end was trimmed by 2 bases and the J gene end by 1 base; junction bases not matched to a gene: 4. In DNA form, the CDR3 reads TGTGCCAGCAGCTTAATGGCTAGCGGGAACACCGGGGAGCTGTTTTTT. Translated, it gives CASSLMASGNTGELFF.

The rearrangement links TRBV15 to TRBJ2-7; 8 bases fit TRBD1. V was clipped by 4 bases and J by 6 bases; unmatched bases: 8. The CDR3 is 14 residues long. Germline CDR1 LNHNV, CDR2 YYDKDF (reference sequence). The CDR3 region has the DNA TGTGCCACCAGCACGAGGGACAGGTATCGCGAGCAGTACTTC. Protein product: CATSTRDRYREQYF.

The chain links TRBV5-5 to TRBJ2-7; 8 bases line up with TRBD2. Germline V CDR1 and CDR2: SGHKS, YYEKEE (reference sequence). This CDR3 has 14 residues. V was pared by 7 bases and J by 2 bases, with 8 bases of the junction left unmatched. CDR3 nucleotides: TGTGCCAGCGTTCTTGCGGGGGGCCCCTACGAGCAGTACTTC. Amino acids: CASVLAGGPYEQYF.